What follows is one TCR beta chain and its context. Germline V gene lookup returns CDR1 LNHDA and CDR2 SQIVND (reference sequence). This CDR3 region has 16 residues. Trimming removed 10 bases from V and 1 base from J; junction bases left unmatched: 14. The data were obtained in a study of glioma-infiltrating T cells after dendritic cell vaccination. Using immunoSEQ multiplex PCR, the repertoire was profiled, and TCRdb retains in-frame clones only, with some absent. The table shows more than 95,000 clones, with roughly 79% occurring only once. The chain has TRBV19 and TRBJ2-3, with 7 bases identical to TRBD2. The sequence was collected from a human donor with glioblastoma. The source material was blood, sampled before dendritic cell vaccination. This CDR3 is CATGAPSTSGTDTQYF. The CDR3, as DNA: TGTGCCACCGGGGCTCCATCCACTAGCGGCACAGATACGCAGTATTTT.